The T cell receptor (beta chain) under discussion was sequenced for a study of read filtering for tumor transcriptome and immune sequencing. Sampling of bone marrow took place during active disease in every patient. Study-wide results and limits: This fraction held mixed bone marrow immune cells after CD138-negative sorting.

This clonotype was counted many times. Its target is unknown. The CDR3 runs 15 residues. Trimming pared 4 bases from V and 5 bases from J, leaving 17 bases between. From 300 to 400 ng of RNA, a library with molecular barcoded alpha/delta and beta/gamma adaptors was made. TCRdb called the reads again in MiXCR, with one record for every CDR3 protein. The sample consists of approximately 61,000 distinct CDR3 sequences, about a fifth of them appearing once. The chain joins TRBV12-3 or TRBV12-4 to TRBJ2-5; D is perhaps TRBD2 (7 bases). The sequencing sample was made of a population of CD138-negative cells sorted from bone marrow. The TCR sequence derives from a donor over 35 with multiple myeloma. As DNA, the CDR3 is TGTGCCAGCAGTTATGGGGGGGCTGTCCAGGAGACCCAGTACTTC. Translation: CASSYGGAVQETQYF.